This is a list of T cell receptor beta chains from one sample in a study of T cell responses to AZD1222 COVID-19 vaccine. Assay: immunoSEQ multiplex PCR; the TCRdb copy retains only in-frame clones and omits some. The sample lists roughly 160,000 clones, about 92% seen once, with over 0.8% in the top ten. This sample comprised peripheral blood, obtained on day 0 of AZD1222 vaccination. Receptors originate from an adult in good health. Both conserved end residues are part of each CDR3. Each record gives: D gene, J gene, clone size, V gene, CDR3 DNA, CDR3 protein. The D gene is left open where the match is weak. Only part of the rows carry a size: once, few, many, or a class if the clone is expanded.

TRBD1	TRBJ1-1	-	TRBV6-2/TRBV6-3	TGTGCCAGCAGTTTGACAGGGGCCTACACTGAAGCTTTCTTT	CASSLTGAYTEAFF
TRBD1	TRBJ1-2	-	TRBV4-3	TGCGCCAGCACGATCTCATTGACAGGGGCGGATGGCTACACCTTC	CASTISLTGADGYTF
TRBD1	TRBJ1-4	-	TRBV7-3	TGTGCCACCCCGATTCCCACGGACAGGGATGCAACTAATGAAAAACTGTTTTTT	CATPIPTDRDATNEKLFF
-	TRBJ1-5	-	TRBV28	TGTGCCAGCAGCACCCGTTGGGGTAGCAATCAGCCCCAGCATTTT	CASSTRWGSNQPQHF
-	TRBJ1-1	-	TRBV9	TGTGCCAGCAGCGTAGGGGCCCAACTAATGAACACTGAAGCTTTCTTT	CASSVGAQLMNTEAFF
-	TRBJ1-2	-	TRBV18	TGTGCCAGCTCACCAATCGTCCAGGGCTCATATGGCTACACCTTC	CASSPIVQGSYGYTF
-	TRBJ2-1	-	TRBV6-1	TGTGCCAGCAGTGAATGGGACGGGCAGGCCCACCAGAATGAGCAGTTCTTC	CASSEWDGQAHQNEQFF
-	TRBJ2-3	-	TRBV27	TGTGCCAGCAAATCCACGGGGGCCACTAGCACAGATACGCAGTATTTT	CASKSTGATSTDTQYF
-	TRBJ1-5	-	TRBV28	TGTGCCAGCAGTTTACCTTCTCAGCCCCAGCATTTT	CASSLPSQPQHF
-	TRBJ1-1	-	TRBV10-3	TGTGCCATCAGTTCTACAGGAGGCACTGAAGCTTTCTTT	CAISSTGGTEAFF
TRBD1	TRBJ2-4	-	TRBV6-5	TGTGCCAGCAGACCGGGACAGGAAAACATTCAGTACTTC	CASRPGQENIQYF
TRBD1	TRBJ1-5	-	TRBV18	TGTGCCAGCTCACCAGGACAGGGGACGTTTCAGCCCCAGCATTTT	CASSPGQGTFQPQHF
TRBD1	TRBJ2-7	-	TRBV6-6	TGTGCCAGCAGTTCCGGGACAGGGGTCGAGCAGTACTTC	CASSSGTGVEQYF
-	TRBJ1-1	-	TRBV5-1	TGCGCCAGCAGCTTGGGACATGGGAACACTGAAGCTTTCTTT	CASSLGHGNTEAFF
TRBD1	TRBJ2-7	-	TRBV12-3/TRBV12-4	TGTGCCAGCAGTTTCTCTGTCGACAGGGAGTACTTC	CASSFSVDREYF
TRBD1	TRBJ2-6	-	TRBV5-1	TGCGCCAGCAGACCGACAGGGATTACTGGGGCCAACGTCCTGACTTTC	CASRPTGITGANVLTF
-	TRBJ2-3	-	TRBV5-1	TGCGCCAGCAGCTTGGGGCAGACGACAGATACGCAGTATTTT	CASSLGQTTDTQYF
-	TRBJ2-2	-	TRBV28	TGTGCCAGCAGTTCCCATACCGGGGAGCTGTTTTTT	CASSSHTGELFF
-	TRBJ2-7	-	TRBV5-1	TGCGCCAGCAGCTTAGGGGGGAGCTCCTACGAGCAGTACTTC	CASSLGGSSYEQYF
TRBD1	TRBJ1-5	once	TRBV27	TGTGCCAGCAGTTTAGGGACAGGCAGCAATCAGCCCCAGCATTTT	CASSLGTGSNQPQHF
TRBD1	TRBJ1-1	few	TRBV5-4	TGTGCCAGCAGCTCGACAGGGGAAGCCACTGAAGCTTTCTTT	CASSSTGEATEAFF
-	TRBJ1-2	once	TRBV18	TGTGCCAGCTCACCGCAGGGAAGCGCTGATGGCTACACCTTC	CASSPQGSADGYTF